One T cell receptor beta chain is described in this entry. The length of the CDR3 is 11 residues. V dropped 3 bases and J dropped 2 bases, with 1 base sitting between them. CDR1 is SGHDN and CDR2 is FVKESK in the germline V gene. This record belongs to a study of T-cell reconstitution after alpha-beta-depleted transplantation in children. For TCRbeta, the library was prepared with unique molecular identifiers. TCRdb redid the calling of the PCR reads with MiXCR, one entry per CDR3 protein. The data contain around 87,000 distinct CDR3 sequences, approximately 9.2% of them seen just once; the ten biggest clones take up 6.9%.

J is TRBJ1-1 and V is TRBV14; D gene ambiguous. This receptor was taken from a human donor who donated a stem cell graft to a child with congenital amegakaryocytic thrombocytopenia. The input for sequencing was PBMCs from the stem cell graft donor, taken from the stem cell graft. This chain's CDR3 is CASSHNTEAFF. In nucleotides, the CDR3 is TGTGCCAGCAGCCATAACACTGAAGCTTTCTTT.